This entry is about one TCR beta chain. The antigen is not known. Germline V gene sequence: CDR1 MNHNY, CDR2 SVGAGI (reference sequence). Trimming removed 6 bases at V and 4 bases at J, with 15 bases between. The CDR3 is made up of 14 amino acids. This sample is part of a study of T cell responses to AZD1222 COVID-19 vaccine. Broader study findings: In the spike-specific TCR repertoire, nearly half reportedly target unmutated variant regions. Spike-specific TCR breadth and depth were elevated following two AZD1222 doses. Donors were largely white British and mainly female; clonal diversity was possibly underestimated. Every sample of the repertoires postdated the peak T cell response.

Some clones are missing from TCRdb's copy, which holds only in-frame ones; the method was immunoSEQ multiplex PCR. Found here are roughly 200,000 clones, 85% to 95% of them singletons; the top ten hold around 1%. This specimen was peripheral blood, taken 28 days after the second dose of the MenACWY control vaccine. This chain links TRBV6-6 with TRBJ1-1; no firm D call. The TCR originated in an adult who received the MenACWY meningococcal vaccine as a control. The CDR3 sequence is CASSPTGLGTEAFF. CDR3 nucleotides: TGTGCCAGCAGCCCGACGGGGTTGGGCACTGAAGCTTTCTTT.